Each of the 12 T cell receptor beta chains below was sequenced from the same sample in a study of Graves' ophthalmopathy and Graves' hyperthyroidism. RNA transcripts were the source from which TCR beta CDR3 regions were amplified. First-round RT-PCR relied on HTBI primers, and a second-round multiplex PCR came next. TCRdb reanalysed the multiplex PCR reads using MiXCR and keeps one entry per CDR3 protein. This sample carries about 1.1 million distinct CDR3 sequences, less than 45% of them seen once, and the ten largest clones take 8.5% to 14%. Sequences were obtained from peripheral blood or thyroid tissue (not recorded which). Every receptor here comes from an adult man with Graves' hyperthyroidism.

In its sample, this clonotype was seen many times. The chain couples TRBV9 to TRBJ2-6, with D uncertain. Per germline, CDR1 SGDLS and CDR2 YYNGEE. V was pared by 0 bases and J by 1 base, with 8 bases between. The length of the CDR3 is 16 residues. The CDR3 here is CASSVAPASGANVLTF. CDR3 nucleotide sequence: TGTGCCAGCAGCGTAGCTCCGGCATCTGGGGCCAACGTCCTGACTTTC.

In nucleotides, the CDR3 is TGTGCCAGTAGTGAAGGACAGTCGGGTCAGCCCCAGCATTTT. Translation gives CASSEGQSGQPQHF. The chain recombines TRBV19 with TRBJ1-5; tentatively, D is TRBD1 (6 bases). This CDR3 has 14 amino acids. CDR1 and CDR2 from the germline V gene are LNHDA and SQIVND (reference sequence). The V end lost 5 bases, the J end lost 6 bases, and 14 bases lay between the germline ends.

This clonotype was observed many times. The chain combines TRBV4-1 with TRBJ2-7; tentatively, D is TRBD2 (5 bases). Germline assignment: CDR1 MGHRA and CDR2 YSYEKL. The length of the CDR3 is 15 residues. Trimming stripped 2 bases from V and 6 bases from J, with 17 bases between. The CDR3 is CASSQFWPGKREQYF. The DNA for the CDR3 is TGCGCCAGCAGCCAATTTTGGCCGGGGAAACGCGAGCAGTACTTC.

This clonotype was detected ten times or more. The genes are TRBV29-1 and TRBJ1-1; no firm D call. Looked up from germline, CDR1 is SQVTM and CDR2 is ANQGSEA. The CDR3 covers 11 residues. V was clipped by 3 bases and J by 1 base, with 3 bases between them. CDR3 residues: CSVDGNTEAFF. CDR3 DNA sequence: TGCAGCGTTGATGGGAACACTGAAGCTTTCTTT.

The J gene is TRBJ2-4, the V gene TRBV12-3 or TRBV12-4; 7 bases line up with TRBD1. Trimming removed 6 bases from V and 7 bases from J; junction bases left unmatched: 12. The CDR3 contains 15 residues. CDR3 sequence (DNA): TGTGCCAGCAGAGACCGACAGGGCGAGGTGAACATTCAGTACTTC. Translated: CASRDRQGEVNIQYF.

The chain is built from TRBV29-1 and TRBJ1-4, with D tentatively TRBD1 (5 bases). Germline V lookup: CDR1 SQVTM, CDR2 ANQGSEA. The CDR3 covers 10 residues. The germline V and J ends were trimmed by 2 bases and 13 bases, with 8 bases remaining between them. The CDR3 protein is CSVEFGGLFF. The CDR3 region has the DNA TGCAGCGTTGAATTCGGGGGACTGTTTTTT.

The chain couples TRBV7-3 to TRBJ2-5; 7 nucleotides line up with TRBD2. With 5 bases clipped from V and 5 bases from J, the junction kept 14 bases outside the gene matches. This CDR3 has 16 residues. Looked up from germline, CDR1 is SGHTA and CDR2 is FQGTGA. CDR3 bases: TGTGCCAGCAGCGTTGAAGATCGGGCGGGAGTGGAGACCCAGTACTTC. Translating it yields CASSVEDRAGVETQYF.

The rearrangement links TRBV20-1 to TRBJ2-2; D is possibly TRBD1 or TRBD2 (5 bases each). V lost 3 bases and J lost 6, with 14 bases in between. Germline-derived CDR1 and CDR2 are DFQATT and SNEGSKA (reference sequence). The CDR3 sequence is 14 residues long. CDR3 sequence: CSASFSEGSGELFF. The CDR3 DNA reads TGCAGTGCTAGTTTCTCAGAGGGGTCCGGGGAGCTGTTTTTT.

About this clonotype: A much larger clone differs from this one at a single base, so this may be a read error. The genes are TRBV19 and TRBJ1-5; 9 nucleotides line up with TRBD1. This CDR3 is built from 16 residues. Germline assignment: CDR1 LNHDA and CDR2 SQIVND (reference sequence). The junction had 10 bases not matched to a gene; V was cut back by 4 bases and J by 6 bases. The CDR3 protein is CASSRTTGGRAQPQHF. Here the CDR3 DNA reads TGTGCCAGTAGTAGAACGACAGGGGGGCGGGCTCAGCCCCAGCATTTT. Variable domain in full (rest from reference TRBV19 and TRBJ1-5): DGGITQSPKYLFRKEGQNVTLSCEQNLNHDAMYWYRQDPGQGLRLIYYSQIVNDFQKGDIAEGYSVSREKKESFPLTVTSAQKNPTAFYLCASSRTTGGRAQPQHFGDGTRLSIL.

The chain couples TRBV10-3 to TRBJ2-5; TRBD1 is a possible D gene (6 bases). CDR1 ENHRY and CDR2 SYGVKD come from the germline V gene. Trimming removed 2 bases from V and 0 bases from J, with 7 bases in between. The CDR3 sequence is 14 residues long. The DNA of the CDR3 is TGTGCCATCAGTGAGGGACAGAACCAAGAGACCCAGTACTTC. Residues: CAISEGQNQETQYF.

This clonotype was found many times. The V and J genes are TRBV6-1 and TRBJ2-7; no firm D call. Germline V gene sequence: CDR1 MNHNS, CDR2 SASEGT. This CDR3 is built from 10 residues. Trimming pared 8 bases from V and 4 bases from J, leaving 6 bases between. The DNA of the CDR3 is TGTGCCAGCGCAGGTTACGAGCAGTACTTC. Its translation: CASAGYEQYF.

V is TRBV7-2 and J is TRBJ2-7, with a weak D call TRBD1 (6 bases). Trimming took off 5 bases at V and 1 base at J, with 24 bases between the two ends. The CDR3 consists of 18 residues. Germline values: CDR1 SGHTA, CDR2 FQGNSA. CDR3 sequence reads: CASSPHIRQDLKSYEQYF. CDR3 DNA sequence: TGTGCCAGCAGCCCCCACATCCGACAGGATCTGAAATCCTACGAGCAGTACTTC.